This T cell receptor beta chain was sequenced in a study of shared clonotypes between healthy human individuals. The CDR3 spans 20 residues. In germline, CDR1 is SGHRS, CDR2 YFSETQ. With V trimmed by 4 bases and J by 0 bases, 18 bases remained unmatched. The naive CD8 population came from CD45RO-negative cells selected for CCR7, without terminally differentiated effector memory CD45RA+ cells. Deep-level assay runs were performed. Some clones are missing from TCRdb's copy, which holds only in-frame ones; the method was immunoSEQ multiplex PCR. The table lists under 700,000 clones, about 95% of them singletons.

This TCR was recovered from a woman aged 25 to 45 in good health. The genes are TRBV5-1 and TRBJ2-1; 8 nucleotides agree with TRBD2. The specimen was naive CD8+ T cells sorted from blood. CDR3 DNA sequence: TGCGCCAGCAGCCCGCAGGCACTAGCGGCAATCAAGAGCTCCTACAATGAGCAGTTCTTC. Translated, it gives CASSPQALAAIKSSYNEQFF.